This passage covers 30 T cell receptor beta chains from one sample sequenced in a study of cytomegalovirus exposure and HLA in healthy donors. This table comes from immunoSEQ multiplex PCR, and its TCRdb copy is limited to in-frame clones, with some not included. The profile shows about 160,000 clones, around nine tenths of them singletons. Sequences were obtained from PBMCs. Receptors were obtained from a woman aged 18-29 years in good health and CMV-seropositive.

J is TRBJ1-5 and V is TRBV11-2; no reliable D call. V lost 8 bases to trimming and J lost 7 bases, with 9 bases between them. This CDR3 comprises 11 residues. Per germline, CDR1 SGHAT and CDR2 FQNNGV. The CDR3: CASGVGQPQHF. In DNA form, the CDR3 reads TGTGCCAGCGGAGTCGGACAGCCCCAGCATTTT.

The chain combines TRBV30 with TRBJ1-2, with TRBD1 as a possible D gene (6 bases). The CDR3 covers 14 residues. Germline loops: CDR1 GTSNPN, CDR2 SVGIG (reference sequence). V dropped 4 bases and J dropped 8 bases, with 20 bases sitting between them. The CDR3 sequence is CAWIPGHLPVGYTF. As DNA, the CDR3 is TGTGCCTGGATTCCGGGACACCTCCCTGTAGGCTACACCTTC.

The gene calls are TRBV5-1 and TRBJ1-1, with TRBD1 matching over 11 bases. Per germline, CDR1 SGHRS and CDR2 YFSETQ. The CDR3 totals 18 residues. After removal of 2 bases from V and 6 bases from J, the junction contained 15 bases not matched to a gene. The CDR3 DNA reads TGCGCCAGCAGCTTCGGGGAACCTCGGGACAGGGGGGGCCCTGAAGCTTTCTTT. Its protein is CASSFGEPRDRGGPEAFF.

V usage is TRBV7-2 and J usage is TRBJ1-2, with TRBD1 matching over 7 bases. This CDR3 contains 15 residues. V dropped 5 bases and J dropped 4; count of bases not matched to a gene: 10. The germline V gene encodes CDR1 SGHTA and CDR2 FQGNSA. In DNA, the CDR3 is TGTGCCAGCAGCACACGACGGGACAGCTTCTATGGCTACACCTTC. Its protein is CASSTRRDSFYGYTF.

The sample holds one count of this clone. The chain has TRBV5-4 and TRBJ2-3; possible D gene TRBD1, 8 bases. The ends were cut back, 5 bases at V and 0 bases at J, with 13 bases in the middle. The germline V gene encodes CDR1 SGHNT and CDR2 YYREEE (reference sequence). The CDR3 is 15 residues long. Here the CDR3 reads CASRYRGGSTDTQYF. The CDR3 bases are TGTGCCAGCAGGTACAGGGGGGGTAGCACAGATACGCAGTATTTT.

The chain uses TRBV5-1 and TRBJ2-5; TRBD2 might be the D (6 bases). In germline, CDR1 is SGHRS, CDR2 YFSETQ. This CDR3 spans 14 amino acids. V was pared by 2 bases and J by 1 base, with 9 bases between. The chain's CDR3 is CASSFGGVQETQYF. The CDR3 DNA reads TGCGCCAGCAGCTTCGGAGGGGTCCAAGAGACCCAGTACTTC.

The genes are TRBV30 and TRBJ1-2, with D possibly TRBD1 on 5 matching bases. CDR3 length: 12 amino acids. CDR1 GTSNPN and CDR2 SVGIG come from the germline V gene (reference sequence). Between the trimmed V and J ends, which lost 2 bases and 5 bases, there was a span of 9 bases. In DNA form, the CDR3 reads TGTGCCTGGAGTCTGGGGCGTTATGGCTACACCTTC. This encodes CAWSLGRYGYTF.

CDR3 residues: CASSGGGAGIYEQYF. The CDR3 nucleotides are TGTGCCAGCAGCGGAGGGGGGGCAGGGATCTACGAGCAGTACTTC. The chain links TRBV5-6 to TRBJ2-7; the D gene is possibly TRBD2 (7 bases). The ends were cut back, 4 bases at V and 3 bases at J, with 17 bases in the middle. CDR1 SGHDT and CDR2 YYEEEE come from the germline V gene. The CDR3 loop spans 15 amino acids.

This clone occurred a few times. V usage is TRBV27 and J usage is TRBJ1-2, with 7 bases fitting TRBD1. V shed 5 bases and J 7 bases; nucleotides not matched to a gene: 10. The germline V gene encodes CDR1 MNHEY and CDR2 SMNVEV (reference sequence). This CDR3 has 14 amino acids. CDR3 protein: CASSARQGGFGYTF. The CDR3 DNA is TGTGCCAGCAGTGCCCGACAGGGAGGATTTGGCTACACCTTC.

The chain links TRBV6-4 to TRBJ1-1, with unresolved D. V dropped 3 bases and J dropped 4 bases, with 9 bases sitting between them. Germline CDR1 MRHNA, CDR2 SNTAGT. CDR3 length: 13 residues. The CDR3 loop is CASSEARGTEAFF. CDR3 nucleotides: TGTGCCAGCAGTGAGGCTCGGGGCACTGAAGCTTTCTTT.

This chain links TRBV5-1 with TRBJ2-1; 9 bases line up with TRBD2. In germline, CDR1 is SGHRS, CDR2 YFSETQ. V trimming: 0 bases; J trimming: 6 bases; junction bases outside the gene matches: 4. This CDR3 is built from 15 residues. The CDR3 spells CASSLAAGGRNEQFF. The CDR3 DNA sequence: TGCGCCAGCAGCTTGGCCGCGGGAGGGCGCAATGAGCAGTTCTTC.

A few counts support this clone. The chain has TRBV5-1 and TRBJ2-3, with 10 bases aligning to TRBD2. The CDR3 runs 14 residues. Germline-derived CDR1 and CDR2 are SGHRS and YFSETQ. The ends lost 4 bases at V and 5 bases at J; junction bases unmatched: 4. The CDR3 DNA follows: TGCGCCAGCAGCGGGCTAGCGGGAGTAGATACGCAGTATTTT. Translating it yields CASSGLAGVDTQYF. The variable domain in full, completed from reference TRBV5-1 and TRBJ2-3, reads KAGVTQTPRYLIKTRGQQVTLSCSPISGHRSVSWYQQTPGQGLQFLFEYFSETQRNKGNFPGRFSGRQFSNSRSEMNVSTLELGDSALYLCASSGLAGVDTQYFGPGTRLTVL.

This chain links TRBV5-4 with TRBJ2-5; 9 nucleotides match TRBD2. The V segment lost 3 bases and the J segment 5 bases; nucleotides outside the gene matches: 11. Germline V CDR1 and CDR2: SGHNT, YYREEE (reference sequence). The length of the CDR3 is 16 residues. DNA for the CDR3: TGTGCCAGCAGCTGGGGGGCGGGAGGGGCGCAGGAGACCCAGTACTTC. It is translated as CASSWGAGGAQETQYF.

The V gene is TRBV15, the J gene TRBJ1-1; a possible D gene is TRBD1 (5 bases). The ends were cut back, 0 bases at V and 4 bases at J, with 6 bases in the middle. The CDR3 length is 13 residues. The germline V gene encodes CDR1 LNHNV and CDR2 YYDKDF (reference sequence). The CDR3: CATSRDRGTEAFF. The CDR3 bases are TGTGCCACCAGCAGAGATAGGGGCACTGAAGCTTTCTTT.

As for this clone: The junction does not match germline at one end; this may be a read error. V gene TRBV18 combines with J gene TRBJ2-7; D is uncertain. This CDR3 comprises 13 residues. CDR1 is KGHSH, CDR2 LQKENI, per germline. This chain's CDR3 is CASSAPTVYEQYF. The CDR3 bases are TGTGCCAGCTCAGCACCAACGGTCTACGAGCAGTACTTC.

V gene TRBV7-2 combines with J gene TRBJ2-3; TRBD2 agrees at 7 bases. The CDR3 extends over 16 amino acids. Trimming cost V 6 bases and J 1 base; bases outside gene matches: 10. The germline V gene encodes CDR1 SGHTA and CDR2 FQGNSA. CDR3 amino acids: CASSPITLAGTDTQYF. In DNA, the CDR3 is TGTGCCAGCAGTCCTATTACTCTAGCGGGCACAGATACGCAGTATTTT.

V is TRBV5-8 and J is TRBJ2-3, with a weak D call TRBD1 (5 bases). This CDR3 spans 15 amino acids. Per germline, CDR1 SGHTS and CDR2 YDEGEE. Trimming took off 5 bases at V and 0 bases at J, with 13 bases between the two ends. CDR3 sequence (DNA): TGTGCCAGCAGGCCGGACACAGCGAGCACAGATACGCAGTATTTT. Translated, it gives CASRPDTASTDTQYF. Complete variable domain (other parts from reference TRBV5-8 and TRBJ2-3): EAGVTQSPTHLIKTRGQQATLRCSPISGHTSVYWYQQALGLGLQFLLWYDEGEERNRGNFPPRFSGRQFPNYSSELNVNALELEDSALYLCASRPDTASTDTQYFGPGTRLTVL.

The rearrangement links TRBV7-9 to TRBJ2-3, with 11 bases that match TRBD2. In germline, CDR1 is SEHNR, CDR2 FQNEAQ (reference sequence). The V and J ends lost 4 bases and 0 bases, in that order; junction bases with no gene match: 3. The CDR3 is made up of 16 amino acids. The CDR3: CASSSRTSGSTDTQYF. Written as DNA, the CDR3 is TGTGCCAGCAGCTCACGGACTAGCGGGAGCACAGATACGCAGTATTTT.

DNA of the CDR3: TGTGCCAGCAGCCAAGCGCAGGGGTCACTGAGCAATCAGCCCCAGCATTTT. It specifies CASSQAQGSLSNQPQHF. The rearrangement joins TRBV4-2 to TRBJ1-5; the D gene is possibly TRBD1 (6 bases). The CDR3 consists of 17 residues. The V end lost 1 base, the J end lost 1 base, and 14 bases lay between the germline ends. From germline, CDR1 is LGHNA and CDR2 YNFKEQ.

The rearrangement uses TRBV12-5 and TRBJ1-2, with a tentative D call TRBD1 (6 bases). V was pared by 3 bases and J by 4 bases, with 18 bases between. The CDR3 loop spans 16 amino acids. Germline V gives CDR1 LGHNT, CDR2 FRNRAP. The DNA of the CDR3 is TGTGCTAGTGGTTTTGCCCCGTCGGGGGGCTTCTATGGCTACACCTTC. Translating it yields CASGFAPSGGFYGYTF.

This sequence joins TRBV18 and TRBJ1-2; possible D gene TRBD1, 5 bases. Per germline, CDR1 KGHSH and CDR2 LQKENI. With 3 bases removed from V and 3 bases from J, the gap between germline ends came to 8 bases. The CDR3 has 13 residues. The CDR3 loop reads CASSPSQDYGYTF. CDR3 DNA sequence: TGTGCCAGCTCACCTTCACAGGACTATGGCTACACCTTC.

The chain combines TRBV28 with TRBJ2-5, with a tentative D call TRBD1 (5 bases). This CDR3 region has 12 residues. Trimming took off 8 bases at V and 4 bases at J, with 11 bases between the two ends. Germline CDR1 and CDR2: MDHEN and SYDVKM. CDR3 sequence: CASYRPGETQYF. The CDR3 nucleotides read TGTGCCAGCTACAGGCCGGGAGAGACCCAGTACTTC.

The chain recombines TRBV4-1 with TRBJ1-2; D is ambiguous. The CDR3 spans 16 residues. Trimming took 4 bases from V and 4 from J, leaving 19 bases between them. Germline V gene data show CDR1 as MGHRA and CDR2 as YSYEKL. The CDR3 loop reads CASSPGPPPGGYGYTF. CDR3 nucleotide sequence: TGCGCCAGCAGCCCTGGGCCCCCTCCGGGAGGCTATGGCTACACCTTC.

The chain joins TRBV5-1 to TRBJ2-2, with 8 bases matching TRBD2. CDR1 is SGHRS and CDR2 is YFSETQ in the germline V gene. V lost 1 base to trimming and J lost 6 bases; unmatched junction nucleotides: 5. The CDR3 spans 15 residues. CDR3 nucleotide sequence: TGCGCCAGCAGCTTGAGCGGGAGTAGGGCCGGGGAGCTGTTTTTT. Translating it yields CASSLSGSRAGELFF.

This clone appeared once. This chain connects TRBV27 to TRBJ1-2, with TRBD1 matching over 8 bases. Germline CDR1 reads MNHEY; CDR2 reads SMNVEV (reference sequence). The CDR3 length is 19 residues. V shed 5 bases, J shed 2 bases, and the junction held 19 bases outside the gene matches. CDR3 protein: CASSPASRGRGILNYGYTF. DNA of the CDR3: TGTGCCAGCAGTCCGGCATCCAGGGGGCGAGGGATCCTAAACTATGGCTACACCTTC.

About this clone itself: Other DNA sequences in the sample encode the same CDR3. This sequence joins TRBV11-3 and TRBJ1-4; TRBD1 is a possible D gene (5 bases). This CDR3 region has 12 residues. Trimming took 5 bases from V and 7 from J, leaving 8 bases between them. The germline V gene has CDR1 SGHNT and CDR2 YENEEA. The CDR3 nucleotides are TGTGCCAGCAGCCTGGGGGGTGAAAAACTGTTTTTT. Translation gives CASSLGGEKLFF.

This chain joins TRBV27 and TRBJ2-7; 7 bases align to TRBD1. Germline-derived CDR1 and CDR2 are MNHEY and SMNVEV (reference sequence). CDR3 length: 14 residues. With V trimmed by 3 bases and J by 6 bases, 8 bases remained unmatched. This CDR3 is CASSFPLTGLEQYF. CDR3 nucleotide sequence: TGTGCCAGCAGTTTCCCCTTGACAGGGCTCGAGCAGTACTTC.

The chain couples TRBV14 to TRBJ2-7; 7 nucleotides agree with TRBD2. This CDR3 has 14 residues. Losses at the gene ends were 2 bases for V and 3 bases for J; bases not matched to a gene: 4. Germline V lookup: CDR1 SGHDN, CDR2 FVKESK. The CDR3 loop reads CASSQWGGSYEQYF. DNA for the CDR3: TGTGCCAGCAGCCAATGGGGAGGGAGCTACGAGCAGTACTTC.

V usage is TRBV7-8 and J usage is TRBJ1-1; 8 nucleotides match TRBD1. The J segment lost 3 bases and the V segment lost 5 bases, leaving 8 bases of the junction unmatched. The CDR3 has 15 amino acids. Germline CDR1 reads SGHVS; CDR2 reads FQNEAQ. The CDR3 loop reads CASSPHRGGYTEAFF. In nucleotides, the CDR3 is TGTGCCAGCAGCCCCCACAGGGGGGGGTACACTGAAGCTTTCTTT.

V gene TRBV19 combines with J gene TRBJ2-3; TRBD1 matches 7 bases. Trimming removed 8 bases from V and 1 base from J; junction bases left unmatched: 3. The CDR3 is 13 amino acids. CDR1 LNHDA and CDR2 SQIVND come from the germline V gene (reference sequence). CDR3 sequence reads: CASSDRRTDTQYF. The CDR3, as DNA: TGTGCCAGTTCGGACAGGCGCACAGATACGCAGTATTTT.